The text below deals with one T cell receptor beta chain. This entry is derived from a study of control samples from healthy donors and cancer patients. The assay was immunoSEQ multiplex PCR, and TCRdb's table has in-frame clones only and misses some. Here the sample spans about 180,000 clones, 90% being singletons. The specimen was blood. The sequence was collected from a woman in her forties or fifties in good health.

CDR3 region: CASSYGRSQPQHF. The CDR3 DNA follows: TGTGCCAGCAGTTACGGGAGAAGCCAGCCCCAGCATTTT. The chain carries TRBV6-5 and TRBJ1-5; D gene uncertain. The CDR3 covers 13 residues. Germline V CDR1 and CDR2: MNHEY, SVGAGI. Trimming stripped 2 bases from V and 7 bases from J, with 9 bases between.